This entry lists 5 T cell receptor beta chains sequenced from one sample in a study of HIV-infected children after antiretroviral therapy interruption. The treatment denotes: PENTA 11 planned treatment interruption arm or continuous ART arm. The TCR library was built from RNA with a 3' RACE protocol and unique molecular identifiers. TCRdb analysed the 3' RACE reads with MiXCR anew, one entry per CDR3 protein. This sample has more than 35,000 distinct CDR3 sequences, with about 7% found just once. The specimen comprised CD45RA+ CD4+ T cells from PBMCs, pooled from several time points, sampled from a donor given antiretroviral therapy, either interrupted or continuous. Subset noted: naive CD4+ CD45RA+ CD45RO- T cells. The receptors stem from a pool of human donors with HIV.

This clonotype was observed at least ten times. The chain recombines TRBV21-1 with TRBJ1-1; the table's D call TRBD1 went unverified against the DNA. TRBV21-1 has pseudogene status. CDR3 length equals 14 residues. For the CDR3, the DNA is TGTGCCAGCAGCAAAGAACAGGGGCTCACTGAAGCTTTCTTT. Encoded protein: CASSKEQGLTEAFF.

This clonotype was recorded only once. This chain joins TRBV5-8 and TRBJ2-2, with a tentative D call TRBD2 (5 bases). Germline loops: CDR1 SGHTS, CDR2 YDEGEE. The length of the CDR3 is 17 residues. The V gene lost 4 bases and the J gene lost 2 bases, with 18 bases spanning the gap. The CDR3 is CASSALHDTSNTGELFF. The CDR3 nucleotides read TGTGCCAGCAGCGCCCTCCACGATACTAGTAACACCGGGGAGCTGTTTTTT.

In its sample, this clonotype was seen a few times. The chain combines TRBV20-1 with TRBJ2-3, with D perhaps matching TRBD1 (5 bases). This CDR3 is built from 12 residues. Trimming pared 6 bases from V and 1 base from J, leaving 8 bases between. The germline V gene encodes CDR1 DFQATT and CDR2 SNEGSKA (reference sequence). The CDR3 loop reads CSAEGGTDTQYF. The CDR3 DNA reads as TGCAGTGCGGAAGGGGGCACAGATACGCAGTATTTT.

The chain employs TRBV10-3 and TRBJ1-5; the D gene is possibly TRBD1 (6 bases). V lost 3 bases to trimming and J lost 3 bases, with 18 bases between them. The CDR3 loop spans 17 amino acids. The germline V gene encodes CDR1 ENHRY and CDR2 SYGVKD. The CDR3 coding sequence is TGTGCCATCAGTGATAGCGGACAGACCGGAAACAATCAGCCCCAGCATTTT. Amino acid sequence: CAISDSGQTGNNQPQHF.

This clonotype was found a few times. The V and J genes are TRBV7-2 and TRBJ1-2; TRBD1 might be the D (5 bases). CDR1 and CDR2 from the germline V gene are SGHTA and FQGNSA. Trimming removed 4 bases at V and 7 bases at J, with 22 bases between. The CDR3 runs to 16 residues. The CDR3 region has the DNA TGTGCCAGCAGCTCTAGGGGATGGTCAAATAAGTCTGGCTACACCTTC. Translated: CASSSRGWSNKSGYTF.